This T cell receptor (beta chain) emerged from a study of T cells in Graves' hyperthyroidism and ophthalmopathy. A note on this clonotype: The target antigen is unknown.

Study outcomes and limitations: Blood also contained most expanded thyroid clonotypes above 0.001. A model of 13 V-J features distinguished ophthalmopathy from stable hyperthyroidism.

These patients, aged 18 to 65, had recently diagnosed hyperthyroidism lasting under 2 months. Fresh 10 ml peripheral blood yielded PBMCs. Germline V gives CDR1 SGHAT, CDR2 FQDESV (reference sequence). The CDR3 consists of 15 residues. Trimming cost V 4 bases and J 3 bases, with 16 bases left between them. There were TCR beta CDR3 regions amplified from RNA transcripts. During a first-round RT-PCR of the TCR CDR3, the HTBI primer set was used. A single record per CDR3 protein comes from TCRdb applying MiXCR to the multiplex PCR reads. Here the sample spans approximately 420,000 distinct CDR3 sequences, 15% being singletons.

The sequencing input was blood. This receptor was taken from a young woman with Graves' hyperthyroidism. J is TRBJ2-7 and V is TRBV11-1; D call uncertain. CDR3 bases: TGTGCCAGCAGCTCCAACCTAGTTGTGCTCTACGAGCAGTACTTC. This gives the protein CASSSNLVVLYEQYF. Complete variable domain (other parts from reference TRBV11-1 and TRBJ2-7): EAEVAQSPRYKITEKSQAVAFWCDPISGHATLYWYRQILGQGPELLVQFQDESVVDDSQLPKDRFSAERLKGVDSTLKIQPAELGDSAMYLCASSSNLVVLYEQYFGPGTRLTVT.